Listed here is a single TCR beta chain. The V gene's germline CDR1 is LNHNV and CDR2 YYDKDF (reference sequence). CDR3 size: 12 residues. Trimming shortened V by 3 bases and J by 8 bases, and 10 bases separated the two germline ends. The sample originates from a study of T cell changes during pregnancy in multiple sclerosis. The repertoire was sequenced with immunoSEQ multiplex PCR; TCRdb's copy has only in-frame clones and lacks some. The repertoire includes fewer than 60,000 clones, about 90% of them detected once, and 0.64% sits in the top ten. The sequencing used CD4+ T cells from peripheral blood mononuclear cells, collected after pregnancy. The receptor was derived from a female donor with multiple sclerosis, enrolled in a pregnancy study. The chain is built from TRBV15 and TRBJ1-2; no clear D. CDR3 loop: CATSSDGGGYTF. The CDR3 DNA follows: TGTGCCACCAGCAGCGATGGAGGAGGCTACACCTTC.